What follows are 4 T cell receptor beta chains derived from one specimen sequenced in a study of blood T cells in healthy people across ages. Together with a sample-barcoded 5' primer, a J-beta primer mix was included in a second PCR lasting about 6 to 11 cycles. MiXCR, applied by TCRdb to the 5' RACE reads, yields one record per CDR3 protein. The sample has almost 800,000 distinct CDR3 sequences, 55% to 70% seen once. The sequenced material came from blood. These receptors were obtained from a man aged 30 to 45 in good health.

The V gene is TRBV11-2, the J gene TRBJ2-5, with TRBD2 matching 8 bases. The germline gives CDR1 SGHAT, CDR2 FQNNGV. The V gene end was trimmed by 5 bases and the J gene end by 2 bases; junction bases not matched to a gene: 4. The CDR3 sequence is 14 residues long. CDR3 residues: CASSHLAGQETQYF. CDR3 bases: TGTGCCAGCAGCCATCTAGCGGGTCAAGAGACCCAGTACTTC.

The chain employs TRBV20-1 and TRBJ2-5, with D possibly matching TRBD1 (5 bases). The DNA end is more similar to TRBJ2-7, so the J call may be wrong. Germline V gene data show CDR1 as DFQATT and CDR2 as SNEGSKA (reference sequence). The CDR3 sequence is 14 residues long. CDR3 coding DNA: TGCAGTGCACAAAGGACAACAACCCTCTACGAGCAGTACTTC. Translating gives CSAQRTTTLYEQYF.

The genes are TRBV20-1 and TRBJ1-2, with TRBD1 matching over 10 bases. V was pared by 1 base and J by 8 bases, with 7 bases of the junction left unmatched. CDR1 and CDR2 from the germline V gene are DFQATT and SNEGSKA (reference sequence). This CDR3 is 14 amino acids long. DNA of the CDR3: TGCAGTGCTAGAGGGGGACAGGGGAAGGGCGGCTACACCTTC. Its translation is CSARGGQGKGGYTF.

As DNA, the CDR3 is TGCAGTGCTAGAACAGGGGGAAAAAACATTCAGTACTTC. As protein: CSARTGGKNIQYF. The chain carries TRBV20-1 and TRBJ2-4; 8 bases are a match to TRBD1. Per the germline V gene, CDR1 is DFQATT and CDR2 is SNEGSKA (reference sequence). The CDR3 contains 13 residues. Unmatched junction bases numbered 1, after V lost 2 bases and J lost 4 bases.